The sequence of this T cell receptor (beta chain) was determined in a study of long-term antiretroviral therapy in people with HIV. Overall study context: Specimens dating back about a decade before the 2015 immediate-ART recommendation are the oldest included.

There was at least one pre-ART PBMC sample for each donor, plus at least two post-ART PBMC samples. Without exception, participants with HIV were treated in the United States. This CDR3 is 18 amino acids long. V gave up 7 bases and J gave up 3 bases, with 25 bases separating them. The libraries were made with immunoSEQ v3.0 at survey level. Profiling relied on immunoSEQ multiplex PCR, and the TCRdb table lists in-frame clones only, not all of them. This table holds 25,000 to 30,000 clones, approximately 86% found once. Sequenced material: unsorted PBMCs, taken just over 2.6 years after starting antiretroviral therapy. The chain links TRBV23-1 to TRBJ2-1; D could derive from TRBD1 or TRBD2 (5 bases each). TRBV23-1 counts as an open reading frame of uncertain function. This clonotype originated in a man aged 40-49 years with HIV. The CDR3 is CASTIGRRGGLHYNEQFF. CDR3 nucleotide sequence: TGCGCCAGCACGATAGGGAGAAGGGGTGGATTACACTACAATGAGCAGTTCTTC.